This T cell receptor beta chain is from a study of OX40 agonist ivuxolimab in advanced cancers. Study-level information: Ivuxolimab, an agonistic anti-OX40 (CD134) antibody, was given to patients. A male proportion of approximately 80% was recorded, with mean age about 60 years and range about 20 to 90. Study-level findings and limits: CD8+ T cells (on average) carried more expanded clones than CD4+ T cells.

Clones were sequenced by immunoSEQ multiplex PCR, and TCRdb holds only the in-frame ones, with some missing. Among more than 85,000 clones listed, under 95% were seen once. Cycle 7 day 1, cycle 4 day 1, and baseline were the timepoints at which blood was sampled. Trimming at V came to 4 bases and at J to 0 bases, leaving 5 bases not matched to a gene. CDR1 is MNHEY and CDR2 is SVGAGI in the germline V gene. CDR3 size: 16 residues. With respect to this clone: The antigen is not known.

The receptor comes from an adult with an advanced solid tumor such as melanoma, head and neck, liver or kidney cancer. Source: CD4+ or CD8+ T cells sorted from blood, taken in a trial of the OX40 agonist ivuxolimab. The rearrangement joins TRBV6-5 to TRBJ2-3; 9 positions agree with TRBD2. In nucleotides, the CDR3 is TGTGCCAGCAGTTGGGGACTAGCAGCTAGCACAGATACGCAGTATTTT. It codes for CASSWGLAASTDTQYF.